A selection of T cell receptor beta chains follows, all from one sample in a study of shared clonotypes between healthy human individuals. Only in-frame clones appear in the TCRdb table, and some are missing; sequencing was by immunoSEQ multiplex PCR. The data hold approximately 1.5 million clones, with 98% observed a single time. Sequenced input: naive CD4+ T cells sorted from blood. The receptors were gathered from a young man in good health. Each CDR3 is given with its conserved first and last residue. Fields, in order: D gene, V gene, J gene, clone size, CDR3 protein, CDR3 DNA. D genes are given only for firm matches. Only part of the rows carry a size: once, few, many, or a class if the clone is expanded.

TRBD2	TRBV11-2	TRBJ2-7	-	CASTSLWASGRAHEQYF	TGTGCCAGCACCTCCCTATGGGCTAGCGGGAGGGCCCACGAGCAGTACTTC
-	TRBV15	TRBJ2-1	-	CATSRAVGSSYNEQFF	TGTGCCACCAGCAGAGCAGTTGGCAGCTCCTACAATGAGCAGTTCTTC
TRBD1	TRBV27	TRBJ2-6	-	CASSLRDRLGSSGANVLTF	TGTGCCAGCAGTCTAAGGGACAGACTCGGGTCTTCTGGGGCCAACGTCCTGACTTTC
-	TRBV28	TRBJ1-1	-	CASSLLSTEAFF	TGTGCCAGCAGTTTGTTGAGCACTGAAGCTTTCTTT
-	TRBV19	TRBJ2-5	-	CASSIGGTQGGETQYF	TGTGCCAGTAGTATAGGTGGGACACAGGGTGGGGAGACCCAGTACTTC
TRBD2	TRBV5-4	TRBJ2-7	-	CASSLKTSGELGLYF	TGTGCCAGCAGCTTGAAGACTAGCGGGGAGTTGGGTCTGTACTTC
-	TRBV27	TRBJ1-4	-	CASSFRTNEKLFF	TGTGCCAGCAGTTTCCGCACTAATGAAAAACTGTTTTTT
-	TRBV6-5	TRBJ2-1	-	CASSYVGGTIRNEQFF	TGTGCCAGCAGTTACGTTGGGGGGACGATAAGGAATGAGCAGTTCTTC
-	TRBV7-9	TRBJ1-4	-	CASSGGTRTNEKLFF	TGTGCCAGCAGCGGAGGGACAAGAACTAATGAAAAACTGTTTTTT
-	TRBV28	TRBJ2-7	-	CASIRTVGGDEQYF	TGTGCCAGCATTAGGACAGTGGGGGGCGACGAGCAGTACTTC
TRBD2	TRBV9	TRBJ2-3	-	CASNLAGTDTQYF	TGTGCCAGCAACCTAGCGGGCACAGATACGCAGTATTTT
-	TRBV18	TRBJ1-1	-	CASSPRVQSEAFF	TGTGCCAGCTCACCCAGGGTACAATCTGAAGCTTTCTTT
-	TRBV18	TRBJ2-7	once	CASSLTRSYRGDYEQYF	TGTGCCAGCTCACTAACCAGATCTTACCGGGGCGACTACGAGCAGTACTTC
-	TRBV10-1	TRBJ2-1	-	CASSGTGRREEQFF	TGCGCCAGCAGTGGCACGGGACGTAGGGAGGAGCAGTTCTTC
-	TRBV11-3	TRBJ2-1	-	CASSIRPASEQFF	TGTGCCAGCAGTATAAGGCCCGCCAGTGAGCAGTTCTTC
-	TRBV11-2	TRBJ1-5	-	CASSLGFREGQPQHF	TGTGCCAGCAGCTTAGGGTTCAGGGAGGGTCAGCCCCAGCATTTT
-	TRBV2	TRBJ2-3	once	CASSTSTDTQYF	TGTGCCAGCAGTACTAGCACAGATACGCAGTATTTT
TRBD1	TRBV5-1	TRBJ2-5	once	CASSPRDSGTETQYF	TGCGCCAGCAGCCCCCGGGACAGTGGAACGGAGACCCAGTACTTC
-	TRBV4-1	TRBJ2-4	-	CASSQAGRTPLAKNIQYF	TGCGCCAGCAGCCAAGCAGGGAGGACCCCTTTAGCCAAAAACATTCAGTACTTC
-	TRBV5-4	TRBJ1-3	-	CASSLEGRSTIYF	TGTGCCAGCAGCTTGGAGGGGAGAAGCACCATATATTTT
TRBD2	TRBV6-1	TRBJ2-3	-	CASSGWTSGRTDTQYF	TGTGCCAGCAGTGGCTGGACTAGCGGGAGAACAGATACGCAGTATTTT
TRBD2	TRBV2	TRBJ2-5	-	CATKSGGKETQYF	TGTGCCACCAAGTCGGGGGGTAAAGAGACCCAGTACTTC
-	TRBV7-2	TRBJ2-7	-	CASSFNSYEQYF	TGTGCCAGCAGTTTTAACTCCTACGAGCAGTACTTC
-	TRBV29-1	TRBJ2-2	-	CSVEDPLNTGELFF	TGCAGCGTTGAAGATCCGTTGAACACCGGGGAGCTGTTTTTT
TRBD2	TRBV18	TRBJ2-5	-	CASSRSGRALETQYF	TGTGCCAGCTCACGCAGCGGGAGGGCCTTAGAGACCCAGTACTTC
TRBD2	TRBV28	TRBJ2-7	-	CASRWRGAYEQYF	TGTGCCAGCAGGTGGCGGGGGGCCTACGAGCAGTACTTC
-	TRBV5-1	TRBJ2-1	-	CASSTRSVYNEQFF	TGCGCCAGCAGCACTCGGTCAGTTTACAATGAGCAGTTCTTC
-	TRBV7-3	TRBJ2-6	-	CASSSGSGANVLTF	TGTGCCAGCAGCTCAGGGTCTGGGGCCAACGTCCTGACTTTC
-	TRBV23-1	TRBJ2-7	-	CASSASHEQYF	TGCGCCAGCAGTGCGAGCCACGAGCAGTACTTC
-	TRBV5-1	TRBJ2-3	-	CASSLGGDYTQYF	TGCGCCAGCAGCTTAGGGGGAGATTATACGCAGTATTTT
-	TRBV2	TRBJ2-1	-	CASCTDDNEQFF	TGTGCCAGCTGCACAGACGACAATGAGCAGTTCTTC
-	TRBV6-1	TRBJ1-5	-	CASSEGRFQPQHF	TGTGCCAGCAGTGAAGGTCGATTTCAGCCCCAGCATTTT
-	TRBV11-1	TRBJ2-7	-	CASRGQGLYEQYF	TGTGCCAGCAGGGGGCAGGGGTTATACGAGCAGTACTTC
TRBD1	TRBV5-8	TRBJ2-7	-	CASRPRGWEQYF	TGTGCCAGCAGACCCAGGGGGTGGGAGCAGTACTTC
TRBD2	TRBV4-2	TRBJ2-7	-	CASSPGGVRGSYEQYF	TGTGCCAGCAGCCCGGGAGGAGTGCGGGGGTCCTACGAGCAGTACTTC
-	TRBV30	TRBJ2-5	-	CAWSVRGTQYF	TGTGCCTGGAGTGTACGGGGGACCCAGTACTTC
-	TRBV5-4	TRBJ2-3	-	CASSLITYTDTQYF	TGTGCCAGCAGCTTAATAACCTACACAGATACGCAGTATTTT
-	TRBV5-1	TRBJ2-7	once	CASSSLKTGSYEQYF	TGCGCCAGCAGCTCACTCAAGACGGGATCCTACGAGCAGTACTTC
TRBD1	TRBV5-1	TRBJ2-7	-	CASCGQGTDEQYF	TGCGCCAGCTGTGGACAGGGGACCGACGAGCAGTACTTC
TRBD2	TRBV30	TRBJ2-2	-	CAWSLLATREGITGELFF	TGTGCCTGGAGTTTACTAGCCACCAGGGAGGGCATCACCGGGGAGCTGTTTTTT
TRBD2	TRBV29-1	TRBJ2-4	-	CSVNGGSDIQYF	TGCAGCGTGAACGGGGGGTCTGACATTCAGTACTTC
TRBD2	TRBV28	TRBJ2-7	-	CASSLGTSGRAYEQYF	TGTGCCAGCAGTTTGGGGACTAGCGGGAGGGCGTACGAGCAGTACTTC
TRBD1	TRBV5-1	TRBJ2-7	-	CASSLRPGQDINYEQYF	TGCGCCAGCAGTCTAAGACCGGGACAGGATATCAATTACGAGCAGTACTTC
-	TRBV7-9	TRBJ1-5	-	CASSLPFQNRDNQPQHF	TGTGCCAGCAGCTTACCCTTCCAGAACAGGGACAATCAGCCCCAGCATTTT
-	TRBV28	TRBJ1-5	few	CASAGGNQPQHF	TGTGCCAGCGCGGGAGGCAATCAGCCCCAGCATTTT
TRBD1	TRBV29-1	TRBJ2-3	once	CSGKTGSGDTQYF	TGCAGCGGAAAGACAGGGTCCGGAGATACGCAGTATTTT
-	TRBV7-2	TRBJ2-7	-	CASSPGPPTYEQYF	TGTGCCAGCAGCCCAGGCCCTCCGACCTACGAGCAGTACTTC
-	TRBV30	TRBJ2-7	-	CAWSVKGLRAYEQYF	TGTGCCTGGAGTGTAAAGGGTCTGAGGGCCTACGAGCAGTACTTC
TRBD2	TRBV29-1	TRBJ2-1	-	CSSPREGLNNEQFF	TGCAGCTCACCGCGGGAGGGCCTTAACAATGAGCAGTTCTTC
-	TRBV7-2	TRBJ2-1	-	CASSLSPGDEQFF	TGTGCCAGCAGCTTATCCCCCGGAGATGAGCAGTTCTTC
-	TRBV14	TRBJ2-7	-	CASSQVLRTSAYEQYF	TGTGCCAGCAGCCAAGTCTTACGGACTTCCGCTTACGAGCAGTACTTC
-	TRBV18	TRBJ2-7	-	CASSEGDGEQYF	TGTGCCAGCTCAGAGGGCGACGGCGAGCAGTACTTC
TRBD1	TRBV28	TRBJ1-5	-	CASSSGTGGSSPQHF	TGTGCCAGCAGCAGCGGGACAGGGGGCTCGAGTCCCCAGCATTTT